This T cell receptor (beta chain) is from a study of technical replicates of blood from a few donors. This clone showed up just once. The CDR3 is made up of 14 amino acids. V was clipped by 5 bases and J by 6 bases; unmatched bases: 7. The germline V gene has CDR1 SGHTA and CDR2 FQGNSA. The method was immunoSEQ multiplex PCR; TCRdb's version includes in-frame clones alone and lacks a portion of them. The repertoire has 65,000 to 85,000 clones, 93% of them found once; the top ten carry around 0.4%. The chain links TRBV7-2 to TRBJ1-2, with 9 bases matching TRBD1. Sequences were obtained from T cells isolated from PBMCs. This receptor was obtained from a human donor in good health. CDR3 amino acids: CASSPRTGEDGYTF. For the CDR3, the DNA is TGTGCCAGCAGCCCCAGGACAGGGGAGGATGGCTACACCTTC.